The sequence of this T cell receptor beta chain was determined in a study of blood T cell repertoires in COVID-19. TCRdb keeps only in-frame clones here, not all; method: immunoSEQ multiplex PCR. The sample lists around 140,000 clones, 85% to 90% occurring once. Germline trimming cut 2 bases from V and 8 bases from J; bases unmatched to any gene: 4. The CDR3 runs to 14 residues. CDR1 SEHNR and CDR2 FQNEAQ come from the germline V gene (reference sequence). The specimen sequenced was peripheral blood. V and J are TRBV7-9 and TRBJ2-2, with TRBD1 matching over 8 bases. The TCR originated in a woman aged 55-70 years with acute or convalescent COVID-19. CDR3 amino acids: CASSLQGAGGELFF. CDR3 coding DNA: TGTGCCAGCAGCTTACAGGGGGCTGGTGGGGAGCTGTTTTTT.